The 14 T cell receptor beta chains given below trace back to one sample, sequenced in a study of beta chain features in type 1 diabetes. The sequenced template was cDNA made from the entire isolated RNA. Here immunoSEQ multiplex PCR was the method, and the copy in TCRdb shows in-frame clones only, minus some. Of approximately 150,000 clones listed, less than 10% were seen once; the top ten hold 0.65%. What was sequenced was central memory CD4+ T cells from blood. Receptors were obtained from a woman aged 40 to 50 in good health.

The table lists this clone with a few counts. This chain links TRBV18 with TRBJ2-7, with D perhaps TRBD2 (6 bases). The CDR3 consists of 15 residues. The ends were cut back, 3 bases at V and 0 bases at J, with 12 bases in the middle. Germline V lookup: CDR1 KGHSH, CDR2 LQKENI. The CDR3 nucleotides read TGTGCCAGCTCACCCGCCGGGGGAGGCTCCTACGAGCAGTACTTC. Encoded protein: CASSPAGGGSYEQYF. The full variable domain, completed using reference TRBV18 and TRBJ2-7, is NAGVMQNPRHLVRRRGQEARLRCSPMKGHSHVYWYRQLPEEGLKFMVYLQKENIIDESGMPKERFSAEFPKEGPSILRIQQVVRGDSAAYFCASSPAGGGSYEQYFGPGTRLTVT.

This clone has more than one count but fewer than ten. V gene TRBV21-1 combines with J gene TRBJ1-5; TRBD1, the table's D call, was not compared with the DNA. TRBV21-1 is a documented pseudogene. The length of the CDR3 is 16 residues. The CDR3: CASNRRDSYSNQPQHF. In DNA form, the CDR3 reads TGTGCCAGCAACCGAAGAGACAGTTATAGCAATCAGCCCCAGCATTTT.

This clone showed up just a few times. The chain carries TRBV6-6 and TRBJ2-3; 11 nucleotides match TRBD1. J lost 0 bases, V lost 8 bases, and 4 bases had no gene match. Germline V lookup: CDR1 MNHNY, CDR2 SVGAGI (reference sequence). The CDR3 length is 15 residues. Written as DNA, the CDR3 is TGTGCCAGCCGCGGGACAGGGGGAAGCACAGATACGCAGTATTTT. It codes for CASRGTGGSTDTQYF.

This clone was seen a few times. The genes are TRBV5-1 and TRBJ2-7; D might be TRBD2 (5 bases). The CDR3 contains 13 residues. Trimming took 6 bases from V and 1 from J, leaving 11 bases between them. The germline V gene encodes CDR1 SGHRS and CDR2 YFSETQ. CDR3 sequence: CASKKDSSYEQYF. The CDR3 bases are TGCGCCAGCAAAAAGGACTCGTCCTACGAGCAGTACTTC.

In its sample, this clone was seen a few times. The chain recombines TRBV5-1 with TRBJ2-3; TRBD1 might be the D (6 bases). The V gene's germline CDR1 is SGHRS and CDR2 YFSETQ. The V end lost 2 bases, the J end lost 1 base, and 17 bases lay between the germline ends. The CDR3 has 17 residues. The CDR3 DNA reads as TGCGCCAGCAGCTTCATTACGCGCAGGGGTGGCACAGATACGCAGTATTTT. This translates into CASSFITRRGGTDTQYF.

The V and J genes are TRBV28 and TRBJ2-7; 7 bases fit TRBD1. CDR1 is MDHEN and CDR2 is SYDVKM in the germline V gene. CDR3 length: 13 amino acids. J was trimmed by 4 bases and V by 7 bases; bases with no gene match: 7. The CDR3 bases are TGTGCCAGCATTGCCGGGACAGCTTACGAGCAGTACTTC. It translates to CASIAGTAYEQYF.

V is TRBV27 and J is TRBJ1-5, with 9 bases aligning to TRBD1. Germline trimming cut 5 bases from V and 9 bases from J; bases unmatched to any gene: 8. Looked up from germline, CDR1 is MNHEY and CDR2 is SMNVEV (reference sequence). The CDR3 totals 14 residues. CDR3 residues: CASSRGQGERPQHF. CDR3 sequence (DNA): TGTGCCAGCAGTAGGGGACAGGGAGAGCGGCCCCAGCATTTT.

The chain is built from TRBV7-9 and TRBJ2-2; D possibly corresponds to TRBD1 (6 bases). Germline values: CDR1 SEHNR, CDR2 FQNEAQ (reference sequence). V shed 9 bases and J shed 0 bases, with 14 bases lying between them. CDR3 length: 15 residues. This chain's CDR3 is CASPGVLANTGELFF. The CDR3 region has the DNA TGTGCCAGTCCAGGGGTCCTCGCGAACACCGGGGAGCTGTTTTTT.

This clone was seen a handful of times. This chain joins TRBV7-2 and TRBJ2-7, with 9 bases lining up with TRBD2. The germline CDR1 and CDR2 sequences are SGHTA and FQGNSA. The CDR3 extends over 14 amino acids. The trim removed 5 bases at V and 4 bases at J, leaving 6 bases unmatched. The CDR3 is CASSLLGLAYEQYF. CDR3 coding DNA: TGTGCCAGCAGCCTTTTAGGACTAGCGTACGAGCAGTACTTC.

The CDR3 region is CASQPGQGHDGYTF. The CDR3 DNA is TGTGCCAGCCAACCGGGACAGGGACACGATGGCTACACCTTC. The rearrangement joins TRBV6-5 to TRBJ1-2, with 9 bases aligning to TRBD1. The germline CDR1 and CDR2 sequences are MNHEY and SVGAGI. This CDR3 has 14 amino acids. Trimming cost V 8 bases and J 6 bases; bases outside gene matches: 10.

The rearrangement uses TRBV6-1 and TRBJ2-5; 11 bases are a match to TRBD2. J lost 4 bases, V lost 3 bases, and 10 bases had no gene match. CDR3 length: 17 amino acids. Germline CDR1 and CDR2: MNHNS and SASEGT. The CDR3 loop is CASSDYLAGGSGETQYF. The DNA for the CDR3 is TGTGCCAGCAGTGACTACCTAGCGGGGGGTTCGGGAGAGACCCAGTACTTC.

A word on this clone: The same CDR3 can be traced to other DNA sequences in this sample. V is TRBV7-9 and J is TRBJ2-5, with TRBD2 matching 12 bases. CDR1 is SEHNR and CDR2 is FQNEAQ in the germline V gene (reference sequence). The length of the CDR3 is 16 residues. The V segment lost 4 bases and the J segment 1 base; nucleotides outside the gene matches: 4. CDR3 nucleotide sequence: TGTGCCAGCAGCTCGACTAGCGGGGGACCCCAAGAGACCCAGTACTTC. This gives the protein CASSSTSGGPQETQYF.

In this sample, this clone turned up a few times. The V gene is TRBV6-5, the J gene TRBJ2-7; the match to TRBD2 covers 13 bases. The CDR3 runs to 15 residues. Looked up from germline, CDR1 is MNHEY and CDR2 is SVGAGI. Trimming at V came to 6 bases and at J to 6 bases, leaving 8 bases not matched to a gene. The CDR3 sequence: CASSTGLAGAPEQYF. CDR3 sequence (DNA): TGTGCCAGCAGCACCGGACTAGCGGGGGCCCCCGAGCAGTACTTC.

This clone has more than one count but fewer than ten. The chain uses TRBV7-2 and TRBJ1-5; D gene ambiguous. V was trimmed by 5 bases and J by 3 bases, leaving 8 bases between them. The CDR3 sequence is 13 residues long. From germline, CDR1 is SGHTA and CDR2 FQGNSA. The CDR3 region has the DNA TGTGCCAGCAGCCCTACGTTCAATCAGCCCCAGCATTTT. Its translation is CASSPTFNQPQHF.